The entry below gives a single T cell receptor beta chain sequence along with its context. Its specificity is not known. The sample comes from a study of cytomegalovirus exposure and HLA in healthy donors. The J segment lost 4 bases and the V segment lost 4 bases, leaving 3 bases of the junction unmatched. The germline V gene has CDR1 MNHNS and CDR2 SASEGT. The CDR3 has 15 residues. The PCR made use of 60 Vbeta and 13 Jbeta primers. Assay used: immunoSEQ multiplex PCR; TCRdb lists only in-frame clones, some missing. In the table there are approximately 130,000 clones, more than 80% of which are singletons. Study-wide points: Presence/absence analyses treated sequencing depth as roughly uniform across donors. Reports credit the classifier with highly specific, highly sensitive diagnosis of cytomegalovirus status. There were some public TCRs occurring in many donors, but most TCR sequences were rare. As confirmed in vitro, three CMV-associated chains were specific for CMV antigens.

Sequencing input: PBMCs. The J gene is TRBJ2-3, the V gene TRBV6-1, with 12 nucleotides matching TRBD2. The receptor was isolated from a woman aged 25 to 39 in good health and CMV-seropositive. This CDR3 is CASSASGGASDTQYF. CDR3 coding DNA: TGTGCCAGCAGTGCTAGCGGGGGGGCCTCAGATACGCAGTATTTT.